The next 31 T cell receptor beta chains were all read from a single sample in a study of T cell changes during pregnancy in multiple sclerosis. Clones were read by immunoSEQ multiplex PCR, and TCRdb kept only the in-frame ones, dropping some. The repertoire consists of 30,000 to 45,000 clones, with around 90% occurring once and the leading ten covering about 0.4%. The source was CD4+ T cells from peripheral blood mononuclear cells, collected after pregnancy. These receptor sequences come from a female donor in good health, enrolled as a control in a pregnancy study.

The V gene is TRBV14, the J gene TRBJ2-7; D possibly corresponds to TRBD2 (5 bases). CDR1 is SGHDN, CDR2 FVKESK, per germline. The CDR3 is made up of 14 amino acids. V lost 4 bases to trimming and J lost 10 bases, with 20 bases between them. CDR3 protein: CASSPEGSGRIQYF. The CDR3 DNA follows: TGTGCCAGCAGCCCCGAGGGATCGGGTAGGATTCAGTACTTC. The full variable domain, its missing parts supplied by reference TRBV14 and TRBJ2-7, is EAGVTQFPSHSVIEKGQTVTLRCDPISGHDNLYWYRRVMGKEIKFLLHFVKESKQDESGMPNNRFLAERTGGTYSTLKVQPAELEDSGVYFCASSPEGSGRIQYFGPGTRLTVT.

This clone turned up a few times. V gene TRBV29-1 combines with J gene TRBJ2-1; D is unresolved. V was shortened by 5 bases and J by 6 bases, with 8 bases between the two germline ends. Germline V CDR1 and CDR2: SQVTM, ANQGSEA. CDR3 length equals 11 residues. DNA of the CDR3: TGCAGCGTTACACAGCTCAATGAGCAGTTCTTC. Its protein is CSVTQLNEQFF.

The rearrangement uses TRBV7-2 and TRBJ1-5; D ambiguous. The CDR3 has 13 amino acids. In germline, CDR1 is SGHTA, CDR2 FQGNSA. V lost 5 bases to trimming and J lost 7 bases, with 12 bases between them. CDR3 in amino acids: CASSPPGGQPQHF. The DNA for the CDR3 is TGTGCCAGCAGCCCCCCGGGCGGGCAGCCCCAGCATTTT.

The J gene is TRBJ1-6, the V gene TRBV27, with 7 bases identical to TRBD1. This CDR3 is 16 amino acids long. Per the germline V gene, CDR1 is MNHEY and CDR2 is SMNVEV (reference sequence). The J segment lost 3 bases and the V segment lost 4 bases, leaving 6 bases of the junction unmatched. This CDR3 reads CASSSSDRFYNSPLHF. As DNA, the CDR3 is TGTGCCAGCAGTTCGTCGGACAGGTTCTATAATTCACCCCTCCACTTT.

This chain connects TRBV9 to TRBJ2-1; D possibly corresponds to TRBD2 (7 bases). Germline CDR1 is SGDLS and CDR2 is YYNGEE. The germline V and J ends were trimmed by 5 bases and 7 bases, with 16 bases remaining between them. The CDR3 runs to 14 residues. The CDR3 DNA reads TGTGCCAGCAGTCGGGGGGCCGGGTTAAATGAGCAGTTCTTC. Amino acids: CASSRGAGLNEQFF.

The rearrangement joins TRBV7-2 to TRBJ2-1; the D gene is possibly TRBD2 (5 bases). CDR1 and CDR2 (germline): SGHTA, FQGNSA. V was trimmed by 5 bases and J by 3 bases, leaving 14 bases between them. CDR3 length: 15 residues. CDR3 nucleotides: TGTGCCAGCAGCGCCGGGTGGGGAGACTACAATGAGCAGTTCTTC. This encodes CASSAGWGDYNEQFF.

The chain uses TRBV11-2 and TRBJ2-7, with D possibly being TRBD2 (7 bases). Germline assignment: CDR1 SGHAT and CDR2 FQNNGV. Trimming shortened V by 5 bases and J by 5 bases, and 22 bases separated the two germline ends. The CDR3 is 16 amino acids. CDR3: CASSRGGLPGAHEQYF. Written as DNA, the CDR3 is TGTGCCAGCAGCCGCGGGGGCCTCCCGGGGGCGCACGAGCAGTACTTC.

This sequence joins TRBV12-5 and TRBJ2-7; D is unclear. Per germline, CDR1 LGHNT and CDR2 FRNRAP. The CDR3 extends over 13 amino acids. Trimming pared 7 bases from V and 3 bases from J, leaving 13 bases between. The CDR3 loop reads CASAWKQNYEQYF. DNA for the CDR3: TGTGCTAGTGCCTGGAAACAGAACTACGAGCAGTACTTC.

This chain links TRBV4-1 with TRBJ2-1, with 11 bases identical to TRBD2. V shed 5 bases, J shed 8 bases, and the junction held 2 bases outside the gene matches. The CDR3 sequence is 13 residues long. Germline-derived CDR1 and CDR2 are MGHRA and YSYEKL. The CDR3 sequence: CASSLAGGDEQFF. The CDR3 DNA is TGCGCCAGCAGCTTAGCGGGAGGGGATGAGCAGTTCTTC.

There are a few counts of this clone. The CDR3 sequence: CASRQGNSPLHF. The CDR3 DNA is TGTGCCAGCAGACAGGGAAATTCACCCCTCCACTTT. V usage is TRBV25-1 and J usage is TRBJ1-6; tentative D call: TRBD1 (6 bases). Germline CDR1 reads MGHDK; CDR2 reads SYGVNS. Between the trimmed V and J ends, which lost 6 bases and 7 bases, there was a span of 7 bases. There are 12 residues in the CDR3.

This sequence joins TRBV2 and TRBJ2-5, with 10 bases identical to TRBD2. Germline loops: CDR1 SNHLY, CDR2 FYNNEI. V was clipped by 6 bases and J by 8 bases; unmatched bases: 15. The CDR3 runs to 16 residues. CDR3 coding DNA: TGTGCCAGCAGCGGTAGGACTAGCGGTCTCGCAGGTACCCAGTACTTC. It yields the protein CASSGRTSGLAGTQYF.

V usage is TRBV11-3 and J usage is TRBJ2-2; a weak D match, TRBD2 (5 bases). Germline V gene lookup returns CDR1 SGHNT and CDR2 YENEEA. The V end lost 1 base, the J end lost 7 bases, and 7 bases lay between the germline ends. There are 13 residues in the CDR3. The CDR3, as DNA: TGTGCCAGCAGCTTAGTCCGGGGCGGGGAGCTGTTTTTT. It codes for CASSLVRGGELFF.

V gene TRBV5-4 combines with J gene TRBJ1-2; the D gene is possibly TRBD1 (6 bases). Deletions cut 4 bases from V and 5 bases from J, with 15 bases between. CDR3 length: 14 amino acids. Germline-derived CDR1 and CDR2 are SGHNT and YYREEE (reference sequence). CDR3 protein: CASSPGGQKYGYTF. The CDR3 bases are TGTGCCAGCAGCCCGGGGGGCCAGAAATATGGCTACACCTTC.

This chain links TRBV7-6 with TRBJ2-1; TRBD2 matches at 10 bases. J lost 0 bases, V lost 4 bases, and 6 bases had no gene match. The CDR3 has 17 residues. Germline CDR1 SGHVS, CDR2 FNYEAQ. Here the CDR3 reads CASSSGLALSSYNEQFF. The CDR3 nucleotides read TGTGCCAGCAGCTCGGGACTAGCGTTGAGCTCCTACAATGAGCAGTTCTTC.

The J gene is TRBJ2-3, the V gene TRBV10-3; D may be TRBD2 (5 bases). The CDR3 is made up of 15 amino acids. The germline V gene has CDR1 ENHRY and CDR2 SYGVKD. V was trimmed by 1 base and J by 6 bases, leaving 14 bases between them. The chain's CDR3 is CAISEFDGIRDTQYF. The CDR3 region has the DNA TGTGCCATCAGTGAGTTTGACGGGATAAGGGATACGCAGTATTTT.

The rearrangement joins TRBV12-5 to TRBJ2-7, with 7 bases lining up with TRBD1. V lost 2 bases to trimming and J lost 2 bases; unmatched junction nucleotides: 9. Germline CDR1 LGHNT, CDR2 FRNRAP. The CDR3 length is 16 residues. The CDR3 bases are TGTGCTAGTGGTTTGACCACCGGGACAGCAACCTACGAGCAGTACTTC. Its translation: CASGLTTGTATYEQYF.

This sequence joins TRBV30 and TRBJ1-4, with 11 bases aligning to TRBD1. The CDR3 contains 14 residues. V shed 5 bases, J shed 8 bases, and the junction held 7 bases outside the gene matches. Germline values: CDR1 GTSNPN, CDR2 SVGIG (reference sequence). CDR3 nucleotide sequence: TGTGCCTGGGACGGACAGGGGGCAGGGGAAAAACTGTTTTTT. Its translation: CAWDGQGAGEKLFF.

A remark on this clone: At one end, the junction sequence differs from germline, possibly due to a read error. This chain uses TRBV6-5 with TRBJ1-4; D might be TRBD1 (5 bases). The CDR3 is 15 residues long. CDR1 MNHEY and CDR2 SVGAGI come from the germline V gene. The CDR3 protein is CTSSGGFSTNEKLFF. The CDR3 nucleotides read TGTACCAGCAGCGGGGGGTTCTCAACTAATGAAAAACTGTTTTTT.

This clone was observed once. The rearrangement joins TRBV30 to TRBJ2-5; 9 bases are shared with TRBD2. Per the germline V gene, CDR1 is GTSNPN and CDR2 is SVGIG (reference sequence). CDR3 length equals 15 residues. The ends lost 1 base at V and 3 bases at J; junction bases unmatched: 6. The CDR3 DNA reads as TGTGCCTGGAGTGCCAGCGGGGGGAAAAAAGAGACCCAGTACTTC. The encoded protein is CAWSASGGKKETQYF.

This chain uses TRBV5-5 with TRBJ2-3, with D maybe TRBD1 (5 bases). This CDR3 comprises 15 residues. Germline values: CDR1 SGHKS, CDR2 YYEKEE (reference sequence). Trimming stripped 0 bases from V and 2 bases from J, with 10 bases between. The CDR3 sequence is CASSLGRGATDTQYF. CDR3 bases: TGTGCCAGCAGCTTGGGCCGTGGGGCCACAGATACGCAGTATTTT.

The chain uses TRBV30 and TRBJ2-1; the D gene is possibly TRBD1 (6 bases). The CDR3 length is 15 residues. V lost 0 bases, J lost 7 bases, and 16 bases lay in between. Germline V gene data show CDR1 as GTSNPN and CDR2 as SVGIG (reference sequence). The CDR3 sequence: CAWSVRGNRGNEQFF. CDR3 coding DNA: TGTGCCTGGAGTGTGAGGGGGAACCGTGGGAATGAGCAGTTCTTC.

The chain has TRBV6-5 and TRBJ2-7, with D tentatively TRBD1 (5 bases). The V end was cut by 2 bases, the J end by 4 bases, with 9 bases between. The germline V gene has CDR1 MNHEY and CDR2 SVGAGI. This CDR3 region has 13 residues. As DNA, the CDR3 is TGTGCCAGCAGTTACGTAGACAGTTACGAGCAGTACTTC. Translation gives CASSYVDSYEQYF.

This chain joins TRBV5-5 and TRBJ1-2, with D perhaps matching TRBD1 (6 bases). The germline V and J ends were trimmed by 5 bases and 4 bases, with 12 bases remaining between them. Germline lookup yields CDR1 SGHKS and CDR2 YYEKEE (reference sequence). The CDR3 has 13 amino acids. The CDR3 sequence: CASRDQGFYGYTF. In nucleotides, the CDR3 is TGTGCCAGCAGGGATCAGGGGTTCTATGGCTACACCTTC.

On this clone: The junction does not match germline at one end; this may be a read error. Distinct nucleotide sequences in the sample also encode this CDR3. The chain carries TRBV27 and TRBJ1-1; no definite D call. Germline CDR1 and CDR2: MNHEY and SMNVEV (reference sequence). This CDR3 contains 12 residues. CDR3 loop: CASATVNTEAFF. As DNA, the CDR3 is TGTGCCAGCGCCACAGTGAACACTGAAGCTTTTTTT.

Comment on this clone: An end of the junction does not agree with germline; a read error may underlie this. The chain couples TRBV19 to TRBJ2-2, with 8 bases fitting TRBD1. CDR3 size: 17 residues. CDR1 is LNHDA and CDR2 is SQIVND in the germline V gene (reference sequence). This chain's CDR3 is CASSSSGGRGPTGELFF. The CDR3 region has the DNA TGTGCCAGCAGTAGTTCGGGTGGCAGGGGGCCCACCGGGGAGCTGTTTTTT.

The chain has TRBV29-1 and TRBJ2-1; TRBD2 agrees at 15 bases. Per germline, CDR1 SQVTM and CDR2 ANQGSEA. The CDR3 has 18 amino acids. V was clipped by 2 bases and J by 2 bases; unmatched bases: 7. CDR3 sequence: CSVEYPGLAGGTYNEQFF. CDR3 nucleotide sequence: TGCAGCGTTGAATATCCGGGACTAGCGGGGGGCACCTACAATGAGCAGTTCTTC.

The gene calls are TRBV5-4 and TRBJ2-5; a weak D match, TRBD2 (5 bases). V was cut by 0 bases and J by 7 bases, with 13 bases left in between. Germline V gene sequence: CDR1 SGHNT, CDR2 YYREEE (reference sequence). The CDR3 runs to 14 residues. CDR3 residues: CASSLGSLLATQYF. For the CDR3, the DNA is TGTGCCAGCAGCTTGGGCTCGCTTCTAGCGACCCAGTACTTC. Full variable domain (missing parts from reference TRBV5-4 and TRBJ2-5): ETGVTQSPTHLIKTRGQQVTLRCSSQSGHNTVSWYQQALGQGPQFIFQYYREEENGRGNFPPRFSGLQFPNYSSELNVNALELDDSALYLCASSLGSLLATQYFGPGTRLLVL.

The genes are TRBV7-2 and TRBJ2-3; D is uncertain. The germline V gene encodes CDR1 SGHTA and CDR2 FQGNSA. This CDR3 has 13 residues. Trimming pared 1 base from V and 6 bases from J, leaving 8 bases between. The CDR3 nucleotides read TGTGCCAGCAGCTTAGGGCAAACGGATACGCAGTATTTT. Amino acid sequence: CASSLGQTDTQYF.

V is TRBV30 and J is TRBJ1-1, with TRBD1 matching 9 bases. After removal of 5 bases from V and 9 bases from J, the junction contained 13 bases not matched to a gene. This CDR3 region has 14 residues. In germline, CDR1 is GTSNPN, CDR2 SVGIG (reference sequence). The CDR3, as DNA: TGTGCCTGGGTCCCGGCCGGGACAGGGTTCAAAGCTTTCTTT. Its translation: CAWVPAGTGFKAFF.

The V and J genes are TRBV19 and TRBJ2-7; possible D gene TRBD1, 6 bases. Germline CDR1 is LNHDA and CDR2 is SQIVND (reference sequence). V lost 4 bases and J lost 2, with 15 bases in between. This CDR3 contains 15 residues. The CDR3 coding sequence is TGTGCCAGTAGTAATATTCGGGACACCCCCTACGAGCAGTACTTC. Its translation is CASSNIRDTPYEQYF. Full variable domain (missing parts from reference TRBV19 and TRBJ2-7): DGGITQSPKYLFRKEGQNVTLSCEQNLNHDAMYWYRQDPGQGLRLIYYSQIVNDFQKGDIAEGYSVSREKKESFPLTVTSAQKNPTAFYLCASSNIRDTPYEQYFGPGTRLTVT.

The rearrangement links TRBV18 to TRBJ2-2; D uncertain. V was shortened by 0 bases and J by 10 bases, with 12 bases between the two germline ends. CDR1 KGHSH and CDR2 LQKENI come from the germline V gene. This CDR3 has 14 amino acids. CDR3 in amino acids: CASSPPLVVEELFF. The CDR3 DNA is TGTGCCAGCTCACCACCCCTAGTCGTCGAGGAGCTGTTTTTT.